This paragraph covers one TCR beta chain sequence. Its antigen is as yet unknown. The data derive from a study of cytomegalovirus exposure and HLA in healthy donors. Study findings and constraints: Reports described diagnosis of cytomegalovirus status by the classifier as highly specific and sensitive. Further analysis was carried out later, and it showed several of the most significant clusters appearing linked to common viral pathogens.

The PCR ran on 60 Vbeta and 13 Jbeta primers. Profiling relied on immunoSEQ multiplex PCR, and the TCRdb table lists in-frame clones only, not all of them. The data show some 250,000 clones, around 76% seen once. Germline V lookup: CDR1 ENHRY, CDR2 SYGVKD. Trimming cost V 11 bases and J 0 bases, with 13 bases left between them. The CDR3 extends over 14 amino acids. The TCR originated in a woman between 40 and 50 years old in good health and CMV-seropositive. Sequenced input: PBMCs. V gene TRBV10-3 combines with J gene TRBJ1-4, with D hard to call. The DNA of the CDR3 is TGTGCCGCCGCCTCCGGGACAACTAATGAAAAACTGTTTTTT. Translated: CAAASGTTNEKLFF.